These 27 T cell receptor beta chains share one sample of origin, sequenced in a study of vaccination effects on CD4 cells after COVID-19. Assay used: immunoSEQ multiplex PCR; TCRdb lists only in-frame clones, some missing. The sample comprises about 70,000 clones, more than 65% of which are singletons, and 5% rests with the top ten. For these receptors, no antigen is known. Expansion with viral peptide pools was applied to antigen-specific CD4+ T cells by the ViraFEST assay prior to sequencing. A 10-day culture period preceded the isolation of CD4+ T cells. The person had a PCR-confirmed SARS-CoV-2 infection during March to December 2020. This material consisted of CD4+ T cells from PBMCs cultured with HIV peptides, taken before COVID-19 vaccination. As to subset: HIV-1 Nef peptide pool negative control/reference culture. These receptors were taken from a human donor who had a prior SARS-CoV-2 infection.

The chain recombines TRBV29-1 with TRBJ2-7, with a weak D call TRBD1 (6 bases). CDR3 length: 13 amino acids. Per germline, CDR1 SQVTM and CDR2 ANQGSEA. V was trimmed by 4 bases and J by 3 bases, leaving 13 bases between them. CDR3 bases: TGCAGCGTTGCGACAGGCCCTGGCTACGAGCAGTACTTC. Residues: CSVATGPGYEQYF.

Only one count was recorded for this clone. The CDR3 region has the DNA TGTGCCAGCAGTAATTACCAAGAGACCCAGTACTTC. Its translation: CASSNYQETQYF. V usage is TRBV7-8 and J usage is TRBJ2-5, with D unresolved. CDR1 and CDR2 (germline): SGHVS, FQNEAQ. V shed 6 bases and J shed 0 bases, with 5 bases lying between them. The CDR3 spans 12 residues.

The chain employs TRBV5-1 and TRBJ2-5; D uncertain. This CDR3 is built from 14 residues. Germline V CDR1 and CDR2: SGHRS, YFSETQ. V lost 1 base and J lost 0, with 7 bases in between. The CDR3 region is CASSLLTYQETQYF. CDR3 in DNA: TGCGCCAGCAGCTTGCTGACATACCAAGAGACCCAGTACTTC.

The chain is built from TRBV5-4 and TRBJ2-3, with D possibly TRBD2 on 6 matching bases. Germline CDR1 is SGHNT and CDR2 is YYREEE (reference sequence). Deletions cut 3 bases from V and 6 bases from J, with 20 bases between. The CDR3 consists of 16 residues. The CDR3 here is CASSYGGRRVGDTQYF. The CDR3 DNA follows: TGTGCCAGCAGCTATGGGGGGAGGAGAGTCGGGGATACGCAGTATTTT.

This clone was counted only a few times. The chain joins TRBV2 to TRBJ2-7; D might be TRBD1 (5 bases). Germline V lookup: CDR1 SNHLY, CDR2 FYNNEI. Trimming stripped 5 bases from V and 4 bases from J, with 9 bases between. This CDR3 is built from 12 residues. The DNA for the CDR3 is TGTGCCAGCAGTAGACAGCAATACGAGCAGTACTTC. Protein product: CASSRQQYEQYF. The whole variable domain, filled in from reference TRBV2 and TRBJ2-7, reads EPEVTQTPSHQVTQMGQEVILRCVPISNHLYFYWYRQILGQKVEFLVSFYNNEISEKSEIFDDQFSVERPDGSNFTLKIRSTKLEDSAMYFCASSRQQYEQYFGPGTRLTVT.

CDR3: CASSQDFSPNTEAFF. The CDR3 DNA reads TGTGCCAGCAGCCAAGATTTTTCACCTAACACTGAAGCTTTCTTT. The chain has TRBV3-1 (or the pseudogene TRBV3-2) and TRBJ1-1; D gene uncertain. The germline CDR1 and CDR2 sequences are LGHDT and YNNKEL (reference sequence). The CDR3 has 15 amino acids. The V end was cut by 0 bases, the J end by 2 bases, with 10 bases between.

The chain recombines TRBV5-1 with TRBJ1-6; tentative D call: TRBD1 (6 bases). The V gene's germline CDR1 is SGHRS and CDR2 YFSETQ. The CDR3 is 17 residues long. V was pared by 3 bases and J by 5 bases, with 18 bases between. CDR3 coding DNA: TGCGCCAGCAGCTGGGGGCCAAGGGGAATGGATAATTCACCCCTCCACTTT. Protein sequence: CASSWGPRGMDNSPLHF.

This chain joins TRBV11-2 and TRBJ1-1, with D unresolved. This CDR3 has 12 amino acids. Trimming removed 9 bases from V and 0 bases from J, with 8 bases in between. The germline V gene encodes CDR1 SGHAT and CDR2 FQNNGV. CDR3 protein: CASGRMNTEAFF. The CDR3 coding sequence is TGTGCCAGTGGGAGAATGAACACTGAAGCTTTCTTT.

This clone showed up just a few times. V gene TRBV7-9 combines with J gene TRBJ2-1; 7 bases fit TRBD1. This CDR3 spans 17 amino acids. The J segment lost 1 base and the V segment lost 5 bases, leaving 11 bases of the junction unmatched. Germline lookup yields CDR1 SEHNR and CDR2 FQNEAQ (reference sequence). The CDR3: CASSQVGQAKSYNEQFF. The CDR3 DNA sequence: TGTGCCAGCAGCCAAGTAGGACAGGCCAAGTCCTACAATGAGCAGTTCTTC.

The rearrangement joins TRBV18 to TRBJ2-2, with TRBD1 matching over 8 bases. This CDR3 comprises 16 residues. Germline-derived CDR1 and CDR2 are KGHSH and LQKENI. Germline trimming cut 3 bases from V and 2 bases from J; bases unmatched to any gene: 5. The CDR3 loop is CASSPPDRDNTGELFF. CDR3 DNA: TGTGCCAGCTCACCTCCGGACAGGGATAACACCGGGGAGCTGTTTTTT. Full variable domain (outside the CDR3, taken from reference TRBV18 and TRBJ2-2): NAGVMQNPRHLVRRRGQEARLRCSPMKGHSHVYWYRQLPEEGLKFMVYLQKENIIDESGMPKERFSAEFPKEGPSILRIQQVVRGDSAAYFCASSPPDRDNTGELFFGEGSRLTVL.

This clone appeared a few times. The chain recombines TRBV3-1 (or the pseudogene TRBV3-2) with TRBJ1-2; 8 bases agree with TRBD1. This CDR3 contains 16 residues. CDR1 and CDR2 from the germline V gene are LGHDT and YNNKEL (reference sequence). V dropped 3 bases and J dropped 1; count of bases not matched to a gene: 7. CDR3 in amino acids: CASSQAGTGYNYGYTF. Here the CDR3 DNA reads TGTGCCAGCAGCCAGGCCGGGACAGGATATAACTATGGCTACACCTTC.

V is TRBV6-5 and J is TRBJ1-3; no clear D gene. The CDR3 has 14 residues. Germline CDR1 MNHEY, CDR2 SVGAGI. The V and J ends lost 2 bases and 1 base respectively, with 6 bases between them. CDR3 sequence: CASSYEWSGNTIYF. The CDR3 DNA reads as TGTGCCAGCAGTTACGAGTGGTCTGGAAACACCATATATTTT.

The chain carries TRBV6-6 and TRBJ1-1; D gene uncertain. V lost 2 bases and J lost 3, with 7 bases in between. The CDR3 extends over 13 amino acids. Germline lookup yields CDR1 MNHNY and CDR2 SVGAGI (reference sequence). CDR3 residues: CASSYGRDTEAFF. DNA for the CDR3: TGTGCCAGCAGTTACGGTAGGGACACTGAAGCTTTCTTT.

The V and J genes are TRBV9 and TRBJ2-3, with no clear D. The CDR3 is 14 residues long. The V gene's germline CDR1 is SGDLS and CDR2 YYNGEE. Trimming removed 2 bases at V and 0 bases at J, with 7 bases between. This CDR3 reads CASSVLGSTDTQYF. CDR3 sequence (DNA): TGTGCCAGCAGCGTTCTCGGGAGCACAGATACGCAGTATTTT.

This chain connects TRBV4-2 to TRBJ1-2; D not certain. The CDR3 extends over 16 amino acids. V lost 3 bases, J lost 5 bases, and 19 bases lay in between. Per the germline V gene, CDR1 is LGHNA and CDR2 is YNFKEQ. The CDR3 DNA sequence: TGTGCCAGCAGCCAGGATTGGACGGGAGGGTATTATGGCTACACCTTC. Translation gives CASSQDWTGGYYGYTF.

The chain uses TRBV19 and TRBJ2-1; 10 nucleotides match TRBD1. The V and J ends lost 1 base and 10 bases, in that order; junction bases with no gene match: 10. There are 16 residues in the CDR3. Germline V gene lookup returns CDR1 LNHDA and CDR2 SQIVND (reference sequence). CDR3: CASSIGFGTGEREQFF. The CDR3 nucleotides are TGTGCCAGTAGTATAGGCTTCGGGACAGGGGAGAGGGAGCAGTTCTTC.

This sequence joins TRBV2 and TRBJ2-7; TRBD2 matches 11 bases. In germline, CDR1 is SNHLY, CDR2 FYNNEI. V shed 4 bases, J shed 7 bases, and the junction held 6 bases outside the gene matches. There are 14 residues in the CDR3. The DNA of the CDR3 is TGTGCCAGCAGTGTAGCACTAGCGGGAGTTGAGCAGTACTTC. Protein: CASSVALAGVEQYF.

V is TRBV6-6 and J is TRBJ2-7; unclear D gene. Trimming pared 4 bases from V and 6 bases from J, leaving 13 bases between. The CDR3 is 13 residues long. Germline loops: CDR1 MNHNY, CDR2 SVGAGI (reference sequence). The CDR3 region has the DNA TGTGCCAGCAGTTCGTCTATGTGGTCCGAGCAGTACTTC. Translating it yields CASSSSMWSEQYF.

The CDR3 region has the DNA TGTGCCTGGCAGCCGAACACTGAAGCTTTCTTT. Its translation: CAWQPNTEAFF. The V call is TRBV30, the J call TRBJ1-1; no firm D call. CDR3 length equals 11 residues. V lost 5 bases and J 1 base, leaving 5 bases between the germline ends. Germline lookup yields CDR1 GTSNPN and CDR2 SVGIG (reference sequence).

This chain joins TRBV27 and TRBJ1-5; 8 bases line up with TRBD1. The CDR3 runs to 14 residues. V dropped 7 bases and J dropped 2; count of bases not matched to a gene: 4. The V gene's germline CDR1 is MNHEY and CDR2 SMNVEV (reference sequence). The CDR3 DNA sequence: TGTGCCAGCAAACTGACAGGGGGCAATCAGCCCCAGCATTTT. This encodes CASKLTGGNQPQHF.

V gene TRBV18 combines with J gene TRBJ1-1; D gene unclear. The CDR3 covers 14 residues. Germline lookup yields CDR1 KGHSH and CDR2 LQKENI. Trimming pared 0 bases from V and 1 base from J, leaving 6 bases between. CDR3 in amino acids: CASSPPSQNTEAFF. The DNA of the CDR3 is TGTGCCAGCTCACCACCGTCACAGAACACTGAAGCTTTCTTT. Together with reference TRBV18 and TRBJ1-1, the CDR3 gives the full variable domain: NAGVMQNPRHLVRRRGQEARLRCSPMKGHSHVYWYRQLPEEGLKFMVYLQKENIIDESGMPKERFSAEFPKEGPSILRIQQVVRGDSAAYFCASSPPSQNTEAFFGQGTRLTVV.

The rearrangement links TRBV6-5 to TRBJ2-5, with 7 bases aligning to TRBD1. There are 14 residues in the CDR3. Germline V gene data show CDR1 as MNHEY and CDR2 as SVGAGI. V trimming: 5 bases; J trimming: 5 bases; junction bases outside the gene matches: 8. This CDR3 reads CASSPGGLAETQYF. As DNA, the CDR3 is TGTGCCAGCAGTCCAGGGGGATTGGCGGAGACCCAGTACTTC.

The V gene is TRBV5-1, the J gene TRBJ2-5, with a weak D call TRBD2 (7 bases). The CDR3 is 16 amino acids. Germline CDR1 and CDR2: SGHRS and YFSETQ. V was clipped by 3 bases and J by 4 bases, with 19 bases between them. This chain's CDR3 is CASSSTRGRGLETQYF. The CDR3 region has the DNA TGCGCCAGCAGCTCGACGCGGGGGCGCGGATTAGAGACCCAGTACTTC.

The chain has TRBV5-1 and TRBJ2-5; TRBD2 matches 10 bases. CDR1 is SGHRS, CDR2 YFSETQ, per germline. The CDR3 runs to 16 residues. V lost 0 bases to trimming and J lost 1 base; unmatched junction nucleotides: 3. This chain's CDR3 is CASSLGPSGGQETQYF. DNA for the CDR3: TGCGCCAGCAGCTTGGGGCCTAGCGGGGGCCAAGAGACCCAGTACTTC.

This clone came up a few times. This rearrangement joins TRBV7-2 to TRBJ2-3; D possibly corresponds to TRBD2 (5 bases). The CDR3 extends over 15 amino acids. The ends were cut back, 4 bases at V and 0 bases at J, with 11 bases in the middle. CDR1 SGHTA and CDR2 FQGNSA come from the germline V gene. CDR3 protein: CASSSPRASTDTQYF. The CDR3 DNA is TGTGCCAGCAGCTCACCGCGGGCTAGCACAGATACGCAGTATTTT.

The chain has TRBV2 and TRBJ2-1, with 12 bases aligning to TRBD2. V lost 7 bases, J lost 5 bases, and 3 bases stayed unmatched. The CDR3 contains 14 residues. Germline V gene lookup returns CDR1 SNHLY and CDR2 FYNNEI. For the CDR3, the DNA is TGTGCCAGCACTAGGACTAGCGGGAACAATGAGCAGTTCTTC. This codes for CASTRTSGNNEQFF. The full variable domain, completed using reference TRBV2 and TRBJ2-1, is EPEVTQTPSHQVTQMGQEVILRCVPISNHLYFYWYRQILGQKVEFLVSFYNNEISEKSEIFDDQFSVERPDGSNFTLKIRSTKLEDSAMYFCASTRTSGNNEQFFGPGTRLTVL.

This chain uses TRBV18 with TRBJ2-5; D is possibly TRBD2 (6 bases). V was pared by 3 bases and J by 4 bases, with 15 bases between. There are 15 residues in the CDR3. The germline V gene has CDR1 KGHSH and CDR2 LQKENI. The DNA of the CDR3 is TGTGCCAGCTCACCGAATCAACTAGCTGGAGAGACCCAGTACTTC. It is translated as CASSPNQLAGETQYF.